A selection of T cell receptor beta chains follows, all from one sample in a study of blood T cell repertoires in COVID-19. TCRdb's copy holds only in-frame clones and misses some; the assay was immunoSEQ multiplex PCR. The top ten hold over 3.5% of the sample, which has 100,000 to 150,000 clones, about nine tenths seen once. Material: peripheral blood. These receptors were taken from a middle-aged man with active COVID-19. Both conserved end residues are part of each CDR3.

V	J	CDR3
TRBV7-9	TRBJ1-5	CASSWRDDQPQHF
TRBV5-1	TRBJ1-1	CASSLSGLNTEAFF
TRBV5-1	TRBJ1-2	CASSLAGTGEYGYTF
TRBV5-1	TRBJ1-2	CASSLGQGSGYTF
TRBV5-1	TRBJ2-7	CASSFSYGAYEQYF
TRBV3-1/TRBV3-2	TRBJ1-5	CASSQSRGHQPQHF
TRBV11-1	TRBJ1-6	CASSPGTGNSPLHF
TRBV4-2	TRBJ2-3	CASSPVKNFRDRGIVTDTQYF
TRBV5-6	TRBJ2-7	CASSLSGYEQYF
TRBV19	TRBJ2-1	CASSMGSLAGVDNEQFF
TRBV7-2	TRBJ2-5	CASSPPVNEETQYF
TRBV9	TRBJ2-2	CASSVGGGDPNTGELFF
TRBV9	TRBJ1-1	CASSVGPRDTEAFF
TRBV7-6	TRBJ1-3	CASSLVGGGNTIYF
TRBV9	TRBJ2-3	CASSVLPSGKGDTQYF
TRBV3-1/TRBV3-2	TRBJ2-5	CASSGGTTLQETQYF
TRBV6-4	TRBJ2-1	CASSELAGAMGSYNEQFF
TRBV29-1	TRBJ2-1	CSVEDLGAGGYNEQFF
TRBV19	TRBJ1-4	CASSIEGARKLFF
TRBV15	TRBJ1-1	CATSTIGRGHGPEAFF
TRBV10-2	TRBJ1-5	CASMATGGVQPQHF